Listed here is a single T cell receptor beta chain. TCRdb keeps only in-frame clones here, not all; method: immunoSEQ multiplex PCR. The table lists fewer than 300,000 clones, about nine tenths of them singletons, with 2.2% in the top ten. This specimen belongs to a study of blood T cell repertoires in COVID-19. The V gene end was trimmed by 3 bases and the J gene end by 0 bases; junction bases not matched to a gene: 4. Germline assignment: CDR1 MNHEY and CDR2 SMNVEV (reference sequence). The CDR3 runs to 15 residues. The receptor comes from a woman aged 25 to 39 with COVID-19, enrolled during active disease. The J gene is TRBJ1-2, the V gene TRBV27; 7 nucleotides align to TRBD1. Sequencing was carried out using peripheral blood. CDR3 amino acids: CASSLTGTANYGYTF. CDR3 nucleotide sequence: TGTGCCAGCAGTTTGACCGGGACAGCTAACTATGGCTACACCTTC.